This T cell receptor (beta chain) originates from a study of T cell responses to AZD1222 COVID-19 vaccine (dated by TCRdb to 2020 to 2022). Background for the entire study: TCR sequencing was performed for 233 trial participants, of whom about 200 were given two doses of AZD1222 and around 26 were given two doses of MenACWY control vaccine. Enrollment into the trials was organized by age into subgroups of 18-55, 56-69 and 70-plus years, and those subgroups contained roughly 150, 30 and 60 TCR-sequenced participants, respectively. Beyond this particular receptor, the publication reports: The vaccine-associated CD4 TCRs covered the entire spike protein, and the dominant responses fell in regions 160-218 and 743-854. No day 14 peak-response samples were available, so repertoires were characterized only after the peak T cell response. Only five or six AZD1222 recipients were SARS-CoV-2 seropositive at baseline, limiting conclusions about previously exposed vaccinees. In the small 56-69-year group, the increase in depth fell short of significance, most likely because of low power. Spike-specific TCR breadth and depth rose significantly after two AZD1222 doses compared with day 0 and with MenACWY recipients. Epitopes outside the regions mutated in the B.1.351 and B.1.1.7 variants were reportedly recognized by nearly half of the unique spike-specific TCRs. Participants were mostly white British and included more females than males, and it was suggested by the authors that clonal diversity may have been underestimated.

Per the publication, the time point label means: baseline before first vaccination. The label giving this sample's treatment or condition can be read as: meningococcal conjugate vaccine given as trial control. Samples from vaccinated people were obtained from the UK trials COV001 and COV002, which included a single-blind randomized controlled phase 2/3 trial of AZD1222 (ChAdOx1 nCoV-19) in healthy adults. Trial participant PBMC samples were collected at day 0 and day 28 after the second dose for TCRbeta chain sequencing. Of note for this clone: What this receptor recognizes is not known. No base quality information exists; no much larger clone differs at one position.

The CDR3 regions of human TCRbeta chains were analyzed by immunosequencing. Per the original workflow: TCRs in the repertoires were matched against a reference library of SARS-CoV-2-specific TCRs that had been generated with the MIRA antigen-specificity platform. Breadth meant the fraction of unique TCRs that were SARS-CoV-2-associated, whereas depth meant the fraction of total T cells that were SARS-CoV-2-associated. Using the MIRA data, every spike-specific TCR was mapped to the spike region that the TCR reacted to and assigned to either a CD4 or a CD8 class. Log10-transformed breadth and depth values were compared by one-way ANOVA with Sidak's multiple comparisons tests. Entries here come from immuneACCESS through TCRdb and include only in-frame sequences with V and J called. Some clones fail to appear in such tables; in the studies checked, an unresolved V gene covers under half of the shortfall, and the cause of the remainder is unknown. D and trimming were read from the DNA, whereas the V and J calls and clone size are those reported in that table. The sample table records 100,000 to 150,000 clones; just over 85% of these occur just once. The ten most abundant clones make up around 20% of the sample.

The CDR3, from cysteine to phenylalanine, totals 16 residues. The kept DNA is CDR3 alone, 48 bases in frame from the first base. Per the germline V gene, SGDLS is the CDR1 and YYNGEE is the CDR2. Relative to germline, V is missing 4 bases and J is missing 7 bases, with 7 bases of the junction outside any gene match. The receptor comes from an adult in good health. The sample in question was peripheral blood, obtained on day 0 of MenACWY control vaccination. In this chain, TRBV9 is recombined with TRBJ1-6, with TRBD1 matching 11 junction bases. The CDR3 loop reads CASSRGQGAGNSPLHF. The DNA sequence is given as TGTGCCAGCAGCCGCGGACAGGGGGCGGGAAATTCACCCCTCCACTTT.